A selection of T cell receptor beta chains follows, all from one sample in a study of T cell clones after liver transplantation. Sequencing used immunoSEQ multiplex PCR; TCRdb keeps in-frame clones, though not all of them. The repertoire holds some 70,000 clones, about nine tenths seen once, with 2% to 3% in the top ten. Sequences were derived from CD4+ T cells from blood, sampled before liver transplant. The receptors derive from a human donor who received a liver transplant. Both conserved end residues are part of each CDR3. D genes are given only for firm matches. Some rows have no size entry. The others give once, few or many, or a class for an expanded clone.

>TRBJ1-1|.|.|TRBV29-1
TGCAGCGTGAGTGGGGGCTCGGAAGCTTTCTTT
CSVSGGSEAFF
>TRBJ2-7|.|TRBD1|TRBV4-2
TGTGCCAGCAGCCAAGATGGGAACAGGGGGCGGGAGACCCACGAGCAGTACTTC
CASSQDGNRGRETHEQYF
>TRBJ2-1|.|TRBD2|TRBV5-4
TGTGCCAGCAGCCGTAGCGGGAGCACTGTCAATGAGCAGTTCTTC
CASSRSGSTVNEQFF
>TRBJ1-3|.|.|TRBV5-1
TGCGCCAGCAGCTTGGGGCAGAGCTCTGGAAACACCATATATTTT
CASSLGQSSGNTIYF
>TRBJ2-3|.|TRBD2|TRBV18
TGTGCCAGCTCACCCCCCGGGCTAGCGGGCACAGATACGCAGTATTTT
CASSPPGLAGTDTQYF
>TRBJ1-2|.|TRBD1|TRBV27
TGTGCCAGCAGTTTTGCGACAGGGGAAAGTGGCTACACCTTC
CASSFATGESGYTF
>TRBJ2-1|.|TRBD2|TRBV6-5
TGTGTGTGTGGCGGGAGCAATGAGCAGTTCTTC
CVCGGSNEQFF
>TRBJ2-5|.|.|TRBV27
TGTGCCAGCCGAAAGCCGGGGCGGGGCCAAGAGACCCAGTACTTC
CASRKPGRGQETQYF
>TRBJ2-5|.|.|TRBV5-6
TGTGCCAGCAGCTCCCAAGAGACCCAGTACTTC
CASSSQETQYF
>TRBJ1-2|few|.|TRBV27
TGTGCCAGCAGTTTACGGGGAGGGAGTTATGGCTACACCTTC
CASSLRGGSYGYTF
>TRBJ2-2|.|.|TRBV7-8
TGTGCCAGCAGCTTCCACAGGGGGGAGCTGTTTTTT
CASSFHRGELFF
>TRBJ2-5|.|TRBD1|TRBV10-3
TGTGCCATCAGTGAGTCTGGGGACAGCCAAGAGACCCAGTACTTC
CAISESGDSQETQYF
>TRBJ1-2|.|.|TRBV29-1
TGCAGCGTTCCCGGGCAGGGAGGGGACTATGGCTACACCTTC
CSVPGQGGDYGYTF
>TRBJ2-1|.|TRBD2|TRBV10-3
TGTGCCATCAGTGAGTCCTGGACTAGTCATAACAATGAGCAGTTCTTC
CAISESWTSHNNEQFF
>TRBJ2-1|few|TRBD1|TRBV2
TGTGCCAGCAGAGACCCTCAGGGGGCCAGATCCTACAATGAGCAGTTCTTC
CASRDPQGARSYNEQFF
>TRBJ1-2|.|.|TRBV6-5
TGTGCCAGCAGTTACACTCTGCCAAGGGTCTACACCTTC
CASSYTLPRVYTF
>TRBJ2-2|.|.|TRBV19
TGTGCCAGCTACAGGGATGAGGAGCTGTTTTTT
CASYRDEELFF
>TRBJ2-7|.|.|TRBV11-3
TGTGCCAGCAGCTCTGCAGTCCGGCGGGGACCCTACGAGCAGTACTTC
CASSSAVRRGPYEQYF
>TRBJ2-1|.|.|TRBV4-2
TGTGCCAGCAGCCAAGATCGGGCGGGTCAGCGCCATGAGCAGTTCTTC
CASSQDRAGQRHEQFF
>TRBJ2-5|.|TRBD2|TRBV9
TGTGCCAGCAGCGTTGGTGGCCTAGCGGGAGCTCAAGAGACCCAGTACTTC
CASSVGGLAGAQETQYF
>TRBJ2-4|.|TRBD1|TRBV6-5
TGTGCCAGCAGTTCTAGGACAGGGGGGGAACACATTCAGTACTTC
CASSSRTGGEHIQYF
>TRBJ2-5|.|TRBD2|TRBV2
TGTGCCAGCAGTGAAGCGCGGGGGGTAAAAGAGACCCAGTACTTC
CASSEARGVKETQYF
>TRBJ2-3|few|.|TRBV2
TGTGCCAGCATTCGGACAGACTCTCGAGGGGATACGCAGTATTTT
CASIRTDSRGDTQYF
>TRBJ2-1|.|TRBD2|TRBV9
TGTGCCAGCAGCGTAGCTCAGCAACCGGGACTAGCGGCCCACAATGAGCAGTTCTTC
CASSVAQQPGLAAHNEQFF
>TRBJ2-1|.|.|TRBV20-1
TGCAGTGCTAGAGTGGGGAATCGGCCGTTCTTC
CSARVGNRPFF
>TRBJ1-1|.|.|TRBV18
TGTGCCAGCTCACCACCGGGAGGTATGAACACTGAAGCTTTCTTT
CASSPPGGMNTEAFF
>TRBJ2-1|.|.|TRBV18
TGTGCCAGCGCACCAACCAGGACCTACAATGAGCAGTTCTTC
CASAPTRTYNEQFF
>TRBJ1-2|few|TRBD1|TRBV2
TGTGCCAGCAGTGACAGGGGGCTAGGCTATGGCTACACCTTC
CASSDRGLGYGYTF
>TRBJ2-3|.|.|TRBV10-1
TGCGCCAGCAGTGCGTCAACTAACACAGATACGCAGTATTTT
CASSASTNTDTQYF
>TRBJ2-1|few|TRBD1|TRBV5-3
TGTGCCAGAAGCTCCGGTTTTCGGGACAGGGACCCTTCGGATGAGCAGTTCTTC
CARSSGFRDRDPSDEQFF
>TRBJ1-3|few|.|TRBV28
TGTGCCAGCAGTGGAAACACCATATATTTT
CASSGNTIYF
>TRBJ1-5|.|.|TRBV2
TGTGCCAGCAGTGAGCACTGGGGAAGCAATCAGCCCCAGCATTTT
CASSEHWGSNQPQHF
>TRBJ2-5|.|.|TRBV6-5
TGTGCCAGCAGTTACTCTTCAACAGGGCGGGCGGAGACCCAGTACTTC
CASSYSSTGRAETQYF
>TRBJ2-2|.|.|TRBV6-1
TGTGCCAGCCCCACCTCAGGGCTAGCGACCGGGGAGCTGTTTTTT
CASPTSGLATGELFF
>TRBJ2-2|few|TRBD1|TRBV2
TGTGCCAGCAGGGGACAGGGACCGAACACCGGGGAGCTGTTTTTT
CASRGQGPNTGELFF
>TRBJ2-3|.|.|TRBV6-5
TGTGCCAGCAGCCCTCCCACTACTGATACGCAGTATTTT
CASSPPTTDTQYF
>TRBJ2-1|.|TRBD2|TRBV7-3
TGTGCCAGCAGCTCCGAAGCGGGAGTGCAGTTCTTC
CASSSEAGVQFF